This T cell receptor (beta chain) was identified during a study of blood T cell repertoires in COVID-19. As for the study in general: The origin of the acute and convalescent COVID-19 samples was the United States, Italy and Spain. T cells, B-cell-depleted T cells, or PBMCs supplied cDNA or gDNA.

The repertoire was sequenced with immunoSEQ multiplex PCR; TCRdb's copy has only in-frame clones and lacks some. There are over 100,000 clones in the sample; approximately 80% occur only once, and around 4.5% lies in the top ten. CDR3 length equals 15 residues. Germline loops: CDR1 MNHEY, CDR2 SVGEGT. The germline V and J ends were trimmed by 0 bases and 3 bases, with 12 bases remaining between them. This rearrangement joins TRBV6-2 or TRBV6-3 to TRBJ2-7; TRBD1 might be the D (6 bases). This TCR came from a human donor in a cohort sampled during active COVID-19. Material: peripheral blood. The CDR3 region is CASSYSGTSIYEQYF. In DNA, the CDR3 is TGTGCCAGCAGTTACTCCGGGACATCTATCTACGAGCAGTACTTC.